The clone carrying this T cell receptor (beta chain) appeared a single time. Antigen: not known. The sample comes from a study of T cell responses to AZD1222 COVID-19 vaccine. Findings of the study overall: A reported finding is that nearly half of spike-specific TCRs target unmutated variant regions. Once two AZD1222 doses were given, Spike-specific TCR breadth and depth went up. The donor group comprised mostly white British people and more females; the analysis possibly underestimated clonal diversity.

The CDR3 runs 15 residues. Trimming stripped 2 bases from V and 4 bases from J, with 11 bases between. Germline V CDR1 and CDR2: SGHDN, FVKESK. Only in-frame clones appear in the TCRdb table, and some are missing; sequencing was by immunoSEQ multiplex PCR. The table shows some 120,000 clones, with around 94% occurring only once. The V call is TRBV14, the J call TRBJ2-2; D not resolved. The clonotype originates from an adult in good health. The material was peripheral blood, obtained on day 0 of AZD1222 vaccination. The CDR3 region is CASSQFRPGTGELFF. The CDR3 DNA sequence: TGTGCCAGCAGCCAATTTCGCCCGGGCACCGGGGAGCTGTTTTTT.